This T cell receptor (beta chain) is from a study of T cell clones after liver transplantation. Study-wide context: Three of the eight recipients were HCV-positive; the rest had non-autoimmune, non-viral transplant indications.

The protocol was immunoSEQ multiplex PCR, while the TCRdb copy is restricted to in-frame clones and leaves out a portion. The table includes roughly 40,000 clones, around 84% detected once. Trimming shortened V by 0 bases and J by 3 bases, and 11 bases separated the two germline ends. The CDR3 length is 15 residues. Germline lookup yields CDR1 SGHKS and CDR2 YYEKEE (reference sequence). The TCR was taken from a human patient who received a liver transplant. Some T cells may possibly be graft donor cells. The chain recombines TRBV5-5 with TRBJ2-3, with D tentatively TRBD1 (6 bases). Sequencing was performed on CD4+ T cells from blood, taken 24 months after liver transplant. The CDR3 is CASSLVTGRTDTQYF. CDR3 nucleotides: TGTGCCAGCAGCTTGGTCACAGGGAGAACAGATACGCAGTATTTT.